The source of this TCR beta chain is a study of PD-1 blockade in classical Hodgkin lymphoma. Per germline, CDR1 SGHRS and CDR2 YFSETQ. The CDR3 spans 18 residues. The ends lost 0 bases at V and 8 bases at J; junction bases unmatched: 18. Each patient's relapse followed autologous stem cell transplantation, and brentuximab vedotin exposure varied. Ten or more counts support this clone. The repertoire was sequenced with immunoSEQ multiplex PCR; TCRdb's copy has only in-frame clones and lacks some. The sample has about 36,000 clones, about 70% seen once. This clonotype was obtained from a human donor with classical Hodgkin lymphoma. This rearrangement joins TRBV5-1 to TRBJ1-2, with 8 bases identical to TRBD1. The material was peripheral blood mononuclear cells (PBMCs), obtained before the second cycle of nivolumab. The CDR3 loop reads CASSLAPAGGPSQGGYTF. CDR3 nucleotides: TGCGCCAGCAGCTTGGCCCCGGCAGGGGGCCCGAGTCAGGGGGGCTACACCTTC.